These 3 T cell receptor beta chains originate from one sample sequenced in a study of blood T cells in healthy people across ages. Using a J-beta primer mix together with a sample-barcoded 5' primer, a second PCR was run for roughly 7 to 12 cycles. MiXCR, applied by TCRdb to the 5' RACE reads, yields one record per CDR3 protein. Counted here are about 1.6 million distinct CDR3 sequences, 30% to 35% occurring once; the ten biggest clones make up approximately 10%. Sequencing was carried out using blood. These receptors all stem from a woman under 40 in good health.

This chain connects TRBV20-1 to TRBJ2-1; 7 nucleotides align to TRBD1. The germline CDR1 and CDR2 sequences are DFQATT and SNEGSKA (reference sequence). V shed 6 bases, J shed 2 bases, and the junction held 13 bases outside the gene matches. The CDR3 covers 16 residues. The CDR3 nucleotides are TGCAGTGCAGAAATCGGCCGGGACAGTACCTACAATGAGCAGTTCTTC. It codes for CSAEIGRDSTYNEQFF.

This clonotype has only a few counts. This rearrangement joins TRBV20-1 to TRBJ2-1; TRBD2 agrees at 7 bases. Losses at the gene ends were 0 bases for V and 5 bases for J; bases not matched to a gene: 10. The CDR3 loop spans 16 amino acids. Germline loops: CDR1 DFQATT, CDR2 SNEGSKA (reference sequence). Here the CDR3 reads CSARDRFRLADNEQFF. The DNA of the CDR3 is TGCAGTGCTAGAGATCGGTTTCGGCTAGCGGACAATGAGCAGTTCTTC.

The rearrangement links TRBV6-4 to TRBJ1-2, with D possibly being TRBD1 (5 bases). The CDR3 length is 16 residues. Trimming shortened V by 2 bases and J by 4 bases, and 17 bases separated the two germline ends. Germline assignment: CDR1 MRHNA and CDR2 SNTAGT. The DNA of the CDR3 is TGTGCCAGCAGTGACGTAATGACTGGGGGAGGCTATGGCTACACCTTC. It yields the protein CASSDVMTGGGYGYTF.